The text below deals with one T cell receptor beta chain. These data come from a study of T cell responses to AZD1222 COVID-19 vaccine. V lost 2 bases, J lost 4 bases, and 6 bases stayed unmatched. Germline CDR1 SGHNT, CDR2 YYREEE (reference sequence). This CDR3 has 15 amino acids. Generated by immunoSEQ multiplex PCR, the TCRdb table keeps only in-frame clones and is missing some. This sample has more than 150,000 clones, with 90% found just once. The sequence was collected from an adult in good health. The specimen was peripheral blood, collected on day 0 of AZD1222 vaccination. V gene TRBV5-4 combines with J gene TRBJ2-7; 10 bases agree with TRBD2. CDR3 sequence (DNA): TGTGCCAGCAGCTTTGGGGGGACTAGCGAGTACGAGCAGTACTTC. Encoded protein: CASSFGGTSEYEQYF.